The 23 T cell receptor beta chains given below trace back to one sample, sequenced in a study of cytomegalovirus exposure and HLA in healthy donors. The PCR was carried out with 60 Vbeta primers and 13 Jbeta primers. This table comes from immunoSEQ multiplex PCR, and its TCRdb copy is limited to in-frame clones, with some not included. The sample records 200,000 or so clones, roughly 87% being singletons. Sequences were obtained from PBMCs. These TCRs come from a girl under three years old in good health and CMV-seronegative.

This chain joins TRBV5-4 and TRBJ1-3; D gene unclear. Trimming shortened V by 2 bases and J by 5 bases, and 11 bases separated the two germline ends. The V gene's germline CDR1 is SGHNT and CDR2 YYREEE (reference sequence). The CDR3 covers 14 residues. CDR3 in amino acids: CASSFEESRNTIYF. For the CDR3, the DNA is TGTGCCAGCAGCTTTGAGGAGTCTCGAAACACCATATATTTT.

V gene TRBV30 combines with J gene TRBJ1-2, with 7 bases matching TRBD1. J was trimmed by 2 bases and V by 2 bases; bases with no gene match: 8. Germline V gene lookup returns CDR1 GTSNPN and CDR2 SVGIG (reference sequence). The CDR3 is made up of 15 amino acids. DNA for the CDR3: TGTGCCTGGAGTCCGTCGGACAGGTGGAACTATGGCTACACCTTC. Protein sequence: CAWSPSDRWNYGYTF.

CDR3 nucleotides: TGTGCCAGCAGCGGTGCCGGGACAGAAGAGACCCAGTACTTC. Translating it yields CASSGAGTEETQYF. The chain carries TRBV27 and TRBJ2-5; TRBD1 matches at 7 bases. V trimming: 6 bases; J trimming: 3 bases; junction bases outside the gene matches: 7. The CDR3 has 14 amino acids. The V gene's germline CDR1 is MNHEY and CDR2 SMNVEV (reference sequence).

The rearrangement joins TRBV29-1 to TRBJ1-2; weak D call: TRBD1 (6 bases). Germline loops: CDR1 SQVTM, CDR2 ANQGSEA. The CDR3 runs 17 residues. The ends were cut back, 0 bases at V and 1 base at J, with 18 bases in the middle. The CDR3 DNA sequence: TGCAGCGTTGAAGATCTCCTCCGGGACACTCTTAACTATGGCTACACCTTC. Its protein product is CSVEDLLRDTLNYGYTF. Based on the CDR3 plus reference TRBV29-1 and TRBJ1-2, the full variable domain is SAVISQKPSRDICQRGTSLTIQCQVDSQVTMMFWYRQQPGQSLTLIATANQGSEATYESGFVIDKFPISRPNLTFSTLTVSNMSPEDSSIYLCSVEDLLRDTLNYGYTFGSGTRLTVV.

The genes are TRBV10-3 and TRBJ1-4; TRBD1 aligns across 8 bases. Trimming at V came to 6 bases and at J to 7 bases, leaving 7 bases not matched to a gene. The CDR3 spans 14 residues. Germline assignment: CDR1 ENHRY and CDR2 SYGVKD. The CDR3 nucleotides are TGTGCCATCAGGGGGACAGGAAAATTTGAAAAACTGTTTTTT. This encodes CAIRGTGKFEKLFF.

The genes are TRBV5-1 and TRBJ2-7; 7 bases align to TRBD2. Germline V gives CDR1 SGHRS, CDR2 YFSETQ. The CDR3 contains 13 residues. With V trimmed by 0 bases and J by 7 bases, 4 bases remained unmatched. The CDR3 loop is CASSLASGKEQYF. In nucleotides, the CDR3 is TGCGCCAGCAGCTTGGCGAGCGGGAAGGAGCAGTACTTC.

In this sample, this clone turned up a few times. The chain employs TRBV30 and TRBJ1-3; TRBD1 matches 7 bases. Germline V gene sequence: CDR1 GTSNPN, CDR2 SVGIG (reference sequence). The V gene end was trimmed by 0 bases and the J gene end by 7 bases; junction bases not matched to a gene: 6. CDR3 length: 14 amino acids. CDR3 in amino acids: CAWSVQGIGNTIYF. As DNA, the CDR3 is TGTGCCTGGAGTGTACAGGGGATAGGGAACACCATATATTTT.

This chain links TRBV4-1 with TRBJ1-5; 9 positions agree with TRBD1. From germline, CDR1 is MGHRA and CDR2 YSYEKL. The CDR3 runs to 15 residues. The J segment lost 6 bases and the V segment lost 4 bases, leaving 7 bases of the junction unmatched. The CDR3 region has the DNA TGCGCCAGCAGCCCACCGGACAGGGGTCCTCAGCCCCAGCATTTT. It is translated as CASSPPDRGPQPQHF.

The chain couples TRBV4-1 to TRBJ2-5; 11 nucleotides agree with TRBD2. CDR1 and CDR2 from the germline V gene are MGHRA and YSYEKL. This CDR3 region has 16 residues. The J segment lost 5 bases and the V segment lost 4 bases, leaving 9 bases of the junction unmatched. The chain's CDR3 is CASSLTLAGGRETQYF. The CDR3 DNA sequence: TGCGCCAGCAGCCTTACCCTAGCGGGAGGAAGGGAGACCCAGTACTTC.

This chain uses TRBV30 with TRBJ2-7, with 7 nucleotides matching TRBD2. This CDR3 has 16 amino acids. Trimming took 1 base from V and 3 from J; bases not matched to a gene: 12. Looked up from germline, CDR1 is GTSNPN and CDR2 is SVGIG (reference sequence). The DNA of the CDR3 is TGTGCCTGGAGTGGGGCGCCTAGCGGAGTGAGCTACGAGCAGTACTTC. It translates to CAWSGAPSGVSYEQYF.

In DNA, the CDR3 is TGCGCCAGCAGCCAAGCGGGGGGGCAAGAGACCCAGTACTTC. Its protein product is CASSQAGGQETQYF. The chain couples TRBV4-1 to TRBJ2-5; 8 nucleotides align to TRBD2. V gave up 1 base and J gave up 2 bases; unmatched junction bases: 0. CDR3 size: 14 residues. In germline, CDR1 is MGHRA, CDR2 YSYEKL.

The DNA of the CDR3 is TGTGCCAGCAGCTTAAGTGGGGGGGCAAGCCCAGCTGAAGCTTTCTTT. This codes for CASSLSGGASPAEAFF. The chain is built from TRBV7-6 and TRBJ1-1; maybe TRBD1 (6 bases). Germline assignment: CDR1 SGHVS and CDR2 FNYEAQ. The CDR3 length is 16 residues. Trimming removed 2 bases at V and 6 bases at J, with 19 bases between.

This clone was recorded once. The chain links TRBV6-5 to TRBJ2-7, with D perhaps TRBD2 (6 bases). The germline gives CDR1 MNHEY, CDR2 SVGAGI. There are 16 residues in the CDR3. The V gene lost 0 bases and the J gene lost 2 bases, with 14 bases spanning the gap. CDR3 region: CASSYSSLAQTYEQYF. The CDR3 bases are TGTGCCAGCAGTTACTCGAGTCTAGCGCAGACCTACGAGCAGTACTTC.

The CDR3 sequence is CASSPNRGGYSYNEQFF. The CDR3 coding sequence is TGTGCCAGCAGTCCAAATCGCGGGGGTTACTCCTACAATGAGCAGTTCTTC. V is TRBV27 and J is TRBJ2-1, with 7 bases fitting TRBD2. The V and J ends lost 5 bases and 0 bases, in that order; junction bases with no gene match: 10. The CDR3 is 17 amino acids. Germline-derived CDR1 and CDR2 are MNHEY and SMNVEV (reference sequence).

The genes are TRBV11-2 and TRBJ2-1, with TRBD2 identical over 13 bases. V gave up 5 bases and J gave up 7 bases; unmatched junction bases: 2. CDR1 is SGHAT and CDR2 is FQNNGV in the germline V gene. This CDR3 has 14 residues. CDR3 sequence (DNA): TGTGCCAGCAGCCGGACTAGCGGGGGTAATGAGCAGTTCTTC. Its protein product is CASSRTSGGNEQFF.

The chain carries TRBV5-6 and TRBJ1-4; the D is unclear. This CDR3 contains 14 residues. The germline V gene encodes CDR1 SGHDT and CDR2 YYEEEE. V was pared by 2 bases and J by 4 bases, with 9 bases between. CDR3 DNA sequence: TGTGCCAGCAGCTTAGGAGGGATTAATGAAAAACTGTTTTTT. Translation: CASSLGGINEKLFF.

This chain uses TRBV5-1 with TRBJ1-4; D gene ambiguous. Germline V lookup: CDR1 SGHRS, CDR2 YFSETQ. V gave up 4 bases and J gave up 5 bases, with 12 bases separating them. The CDR3 contains 14 residues. CDR3 nucleotide sequence: TGCGCCAGCAGCCGGGGTTGGTGGAATGAAAAACTGTTTTTT. This encodes CASSRGWWNEKLFF.

V gene TRBV18 combines with J gene TRBJ1-1; D is unclear. Trimming cost V 3 bases and J 4 bases, with 12 bases left between them. Germline V gene lookup returns CDR1 KGHSH and CDR2 LQKENI. CDR3 size: 14 residues. The CDR3: CASSPESAGTEAFF. The DNA for the CDR3 is TGTGCCAGCTCACCTGAATCTGCGGGCACTGAAGCTTTCTTT.

The V and J genes are TRBV30 and TRBJ1-5; tentatively, D is TRBD1 (5 bases). Germline CDR1 and CDR2: GTSNPN and SVGIG (reference sequence). The CDR3 is made up of 14 amino acids. Trimming pared 1 base from V and 3 bases from J, leaving 10 bases between. As DNA, the CDR3 is TGTGCCTGGAGTGGACAGTATTCCAATCAGCCCCAGCATTTT. Protein: CAWSGQYSNQPQHF.

V gene TRBV5-1 combines with J gene TRBJ2-2; 7 nucleotides agree with TRBD1. The CDR3 runs 15 residues. Germline assignment: CDR1 SGHRS and CDR2 YFSETQ. The J segment lost 3 bases and the V segment lost 0 bases, leaving 2 bases of the junction unmatched. The chain's CDR3 is CASSLAGGDTGELFF. CDR3 nucleotide sequence: TGCGCCAGCAGCTTGGCAGGGGGAGACACCGGGGAGCTGTTTTTT.

The chain is built from TRBV4-2 and TRBJ1-1; D might be TRBD1 (5 bases). Germline lookup yields CDR1 LGHNA and CDR2 YNFKEQ. CDR3 length: 14 residues. With 0 bases removed from V and 1 base from J, the gap between germline ends came to 6 bases. CDR3 nucleotides: TGTGCCAGCAGCCAAGATGGACAGAACACTGAAGCTTTCTTT. Translation gives CASSQDGQNTEAFF.

The rearrangement joins TRBV4-1 to TRBJ2-5, with D possibly being TRBD2 (6 bases). The J call could be wrong; TRBJ2-7 is a better fit for the DNA end. The CDR3 extends over 15 amino acids. The germline CDR1 and CDR2 sequences are MGHRA and YSYEKL. CDR3 sequence reads: CASSQAASVTYEQYF. DNA for the CDR3: TGCGCCAGCAGCCAAGCGGCTAGCGTGACCTACGAGCAGTACTTC.

This clone came up once. This rearrangement joins TRBV15 to TRBJ1-5; TRBD1 might be the D (6 bases). This CDR3 is built from 15 residues. V was trimmed by 1 base and J by 1 base, leaving 8 bases between them. The germline CDR1 and CDR2 sequences are LNHNV and YYDKDF (reference sequence). The CDR3 region is CATSRVRGSNQPQHF. The CDR3 DNA reads TGTGCCACCAGCAGAGTTAGGGGGAGCAATCAGCCCCAGCATTTT.